The present entry profiles one T cell receptor beta chain with its context. Authors' data handling: Reference gene primers were amplified, and this amplification served to estimate nucleated cell counts. Produced via immunoSEQ multiplex PCR; TCRdb's table is partial and in-frame only. V and J calls plus clone size are reproduced from that table; the DNA served to infer D and trimming. In the table there are roughly 38,000 clones, 90% of which are singletons. Germline V gene data show CDR1 as GTSNPN and CDR2 as SVGIG (reference sequence). Between the trimmed V and J ends, which lost 4 bases and 4 bases, there was a span of 13 bases. CDR3 length: 13 amino acids. The source of the sample is a study of blood T cell repertoires in COVID-19. Study information: COVID-19 samples from acute and convalescent phases originated in the United States, Italy and Spain.

The sequencing sample was made of peripheral blood. The J gene is TRBJ1-2, the V gene TRBV30; D may be TRBD1 (6 bases). The receptor comes from a man aged 55 to 70 with active or convalescent COVID-19. The DNA for the CDR3 is TGTGCCTGGAAACGGACAGCCCTCTATGGCTACACCTTC. Translation: CAWKRTALYGYTF.